The entry below gives a single TCR beta chain sequence along with its context. This entry comes from a study of blood T cell repertoires in COVID-19. As handled by the study authors: Scientists estimated how many nucleated cells there were by amplifying reference gene primers. Using immunoSEQ multiplex PCR, the repertoire was profiled, and TCRdb retains in-frame clones only, with some absent. The DNA gave D and trimming, while V, J and clone size come from that table. The sample holds 50,000 to 70,000 clones, over 75% seen once. Sequencing input: peripheral blood. The sequence came from an elderly woman with active COVID-19.

The CDR3 sequence: CASSDLQGSDGYTF. CDR3 DNA: TGTGCCAGCAGTGATCTACAGGGTTCCGATGGCTACACCTTC. V is TRBV6-4 and J is TRBJ1-2; D possibly corresponds to TRBD1 (6 bases). Trimming took off 3 bases at V and 6 bases at J, with 14 bases between the two ends. CDR3 length: 14 residues. Germline CDR1 is MRHNA and CDR2 is SNTAGT.